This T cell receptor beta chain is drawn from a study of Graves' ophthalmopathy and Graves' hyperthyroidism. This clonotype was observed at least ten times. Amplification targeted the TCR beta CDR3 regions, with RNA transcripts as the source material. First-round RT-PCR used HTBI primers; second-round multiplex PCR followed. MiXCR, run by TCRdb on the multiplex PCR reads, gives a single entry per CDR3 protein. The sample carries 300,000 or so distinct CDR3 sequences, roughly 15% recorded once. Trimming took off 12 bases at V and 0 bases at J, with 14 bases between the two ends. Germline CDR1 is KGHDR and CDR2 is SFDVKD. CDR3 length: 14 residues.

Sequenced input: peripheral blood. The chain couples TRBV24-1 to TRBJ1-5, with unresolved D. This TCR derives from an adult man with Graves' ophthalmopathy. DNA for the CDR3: TGTGCCTCTTCAAGCACATATAGCAATCAGCCCCAGCATTTT. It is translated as CASSSTYSNQPQHF.